This entry lists 14 T cell receptor beta chains sequenced from one sample in a study of T cells in women clearing cervical HPV infection. Libraries were prepared by immunoSEQ multiplex PCR; TCRdb keeps only in-frame clonotypes and omits some of them. The specimen's table records tens of thousands of clones. Sequences were obtained from blood buffy coat. Receptor source: a woman between 18 and 75 years old with a cervical HPV16 infection that either progressed to CIN3+ or cleared (not recorded which).

In the case of this clone: The sequenced fragment ends 3 residues before the CDR3 boundary, so the rest is inferred from the germline J gene. The chain has TRBV2 and TRBJ1-6, with 9 positions matching TRBD1. This CDR3 contains 16 residues. V shed 7 bases, J shed 7 bases, and the junction held 11 bases outside the gene matches. Germline CDR1 is SNHLY and CDR2 is FYNNEI. CDR3 bases read: TGTGCCAGCATCATTAACACGGGACAGGGCAATTCACCC. Protein sequence: CASIINTGQGNSP. From start to end, the CDR3 is CASIINTGQGNSPLHF.

This chain's CDR3 is CASGSGGAAQPQHF. The sequenced part of the CDR3 DNA is TGTGCTAGTGGTTCTGGGGGGGCGGCTCAGCCC. The J gene is TRBJ1-5, the V gene TRBV12-5, with a tentative D call TRBD1 (6 bases). The CDR3 is cut off 3 residues early in the read; its end comes from the germline J gene. The CDR3 runs to 14 residues. Between the trimmed V and J ends, which lost 4 bases and 6 bases, there was a span of 13 bases. Germline V gives CDR1 LGHNT, CDR2 FRNRAP. Supplemented by reference TRBV12-5 and TRBJ1-5, the full variable domain reads DARVTQTPRHKVTEMGQEVTMRCQPILGHNTVFWYRQTMMQGLELLAYFRNRAPLDDSGMPKDRFSAEMPDATLATLKIQPSEPRDSAVYFCASGSGGAAQPQHFGDGTRLSIL.

For this clone: With the read ending 3 residues before the CDR3 end, the germline J gene is used to fill in that end. V gene TRBV5-5 combines with J gene TRBJ1-2, with 10 bases fitting TRBD1. CDR3 length: 15 residues. Germline V gene data show CDR1 as SGHKS and CDR2 as YYEKEE (reference sequence). The CDR3 loop reads CASSKGTGASYDYTF. CDR3 bases read: TGTGCCAGCAGCAAAGGGACAGGGGCCTCCTACGAC.

About this clone: The read gets to within 3 residues of the CDR3 end, and the germline J gene fills in the rest. The V and J genes are TRBV6-1 and TRBJ1-6; D is perhaps TRBD1 (6 bases). This CDR3 contains 19 residues. V was trimmed by 0 bases and J by 0 bases, leaving 15 bases between them. Germline V lookup: CDR1 MNHNS, CDR2 SASEGT. This chain's CDR3 is CASSEAWDKFSSYNSPLHF. The covered CDR3 bases are TGTGCCAGCAGTGAAGCATGGGACAAGTTCAGCTCCTATAATTCACCC.

On this clone itself: Coverage ceases 3 residues before the CDR3 finishes, and the germline J gene fills in the end. V gene TRBV2 combines with J gene TRBJ1-4, with D perhaps TRBD1 (5 bases). Trimming removed 7 bases from V and 8 bases from J, with 20 bases in between. The germline V gene has CDR1 SNHLY and CDR2 FYNNEI. The CDR3 is 15 residues long. CDR3 loop: CASIKQASPKEKLFF. The covered CDR3 bases are TGTGCCAGCATTAAACAGGCATCCCCCAAGGAAAAA. Combining the CDR3 with reference TRBV2 and TRBJ1-4 gives the whole variable domain EPEVTQTPSHQVTQMGQEVILRCVPISNHLYFYWYRQILGQKVEFLVSFYNNEISEKSEIFDDQFSVERPDGSNFTLKIRSTKLEDSAMYFCASIKQASPKEKLFFGSGTQLSVL.

About this clone: Read coverage stops 3 residues before the CDR3 terminus; the germline J gene supplies the remainder. The J gene is TRBJ1-2, the V gene TRBV5-1; 7 bases fit TRBD1. Looked up from germline, CDR1 is SGHRS and CDR2 is YFSETQ. The CDR3 covers 14 residues. Unmatched junction bases numbered 3, after V lost 0 bases and J lost 4 bases. The CDR3 spells CASSLGQGLYGYTF. Incomplete CDR3 DNA: TGCGCCAGCAGCTTGGGACAGGGTCTCTATGGC.

Regarding this clone: The read comes to an end 3 residues before the CDR3 does, leaving the germline J gene to fill in the end. The sample holds other DNA sequences that translate to the same CDR3. The chain combines TRBV9 with TRBJ2-7; possible D gene TRBD1, 6 bases. V was clipped by 2 bases and J by 4 bases, with 13 bases between them. Per the germline V gene, CDR1 is SGDLS and CDR2 is YYNGEE. This CDR3 has 14 residues. CDR3 DNA, as far as it was read: TGTGCCAGCAGCGTTGCGACAGGACAGTACGAG. This translates into CASSVATGQYE. The whole CDR3 is CASSVATGQYEQYF.

In the case of this clone: The read terminates 3 residues ahead of where the CDR3 ends, so the germline J gene completes it. V is TRBV28 and J is TRBJ2-5; weak D call: TRBD2 (7 bases). From germline, CDR1 is MDHEN and CDR2 SYDVKM. The CDR3 length is 15 residues. V was shortened by 6 bases and J by 2 bases, with 16 bases between the two germline ends. The CDR3 DNA, read in part, is TGTGCCAGCAGCATAGGGGGGACTACTCAAGAGACC. Translating it yields CASSIGGTTQET. The complete CDR3 sequence is CASSIGGTTQETQYF.

Concerning this clone itself: The CDR3 goes on 3 residues after the read ends, and that part is filled in from the germline J gene. The V and J genes are TRBV19 and TRBJ1-2; D is possibly TRBD1 (6 bases). The CDR3 contains 14 residues. Germline V gene sequence: CDR1 LNHDA, CDR2 SQIVND (reference sequence). CDR3 DNA (partial): TGTGCCAGTAGCCCACAGGGCAGGTCAGATACC. The encoded protein is CASSPQGRSDT. The whole CDR3 protein is CASSPQGRSDTYTF. The whole variable domain, filled in from reference TRBV19 and TRBJ1-2, reads DGGITQSPKYLFRKEGQNVTLSCEQNLNHDAMYWYRQDPGQGLRLIYYSQIVNDFQKGDIAEGYSVSREKKESFPLTVTSAQKNPTAFYLCASSPQGRSDTYTFGSGTRLTVV.

A note on this clone: The CDR3 end is not reached by the read, which stops 3 residues before it; the germline J gene fills it in. The rearrangement links TRBV19 to TRBJ1-2; D perhaps matches TRBD1 (6 bases). The CDR3 runs to 15 residues. CDR1 is LNHDA and CDR2 is SQIVND in the germline V gene (reference sequence). The CDR3 region is CASSIQAGDVRGYTF. The CDR3 DNA, read in part, is TGTGCCAGTAGTATACAGGCAGGGGACGTGCGGGGC.

A remark on this clone: The read stops 3 residues short of the end of the CDR3; the missing end is completed from the germline J gene. The chain joins TRBV7-3 to TRBJ2-6; TRBD1 agrees at 8 bases. Unmatched junction bases numbered 3, after V lost 5 bases and J lost 0 bases. This CDR3 comprises 16 residues. Germline V gene data show CDR1 as SGHTA and CDR2 as FQGTGA. The sequenced part of the CDR3 DNA is TGTGCCAGCAGCCCGGACAGGGTCTCTGGGGCCAACGTC. Protein: CASSPDRVSGANV. From start to end, the CDR3 is CASSPDRVSGANVLTF.

As regards this clone: Sequencing ends 3 residues short of the CDR3 end; the germline J gene provides the rest. The chain carries TRBV4-1 and TRBJ2-3; D unclear. The length of the CDR3 is 12 residues. The ends were cut back, 3 bases at V and 5 bases at J, with 6 bases in the middle. The germline V gene encodes CDR1 MGHRA and CDR2 YSYEKL. CDR3 amino acids: CASSQFQDTQYF. The sequenced part of the CDR3 DNA is TGCGCCAGCAGCCAGTTCCAAGATACG.

About this clone: The read stops 3 residues short of the end of the CDR3; the missing end is completed from the germline J gene. The same CDR3 is also encoded by other DNA sequences in this sample. The chain carries TRBV5-5 and TRBJ2-5; TRBD1 is a possible D gene (6 bases). Germline V gene lookup returns CDR1 SGHKS and CDR2 YYEKEE (reference sequence). The CDR3 totals 14 residues. Trimming pared 0 bases from V and 1 base from J, leaving 7 bases between. CDR3 sequence reads: CASSLAGAQETQYF. CDR3 DNA (partial): TGTGCCAGCAGCTTGGCAGGGGCCCAAGAGACC.

For this clone: Mismatch with germline at one junction end may stem from a read error. The missing CDR3 end, 3 residues past where the read stops, is filled in from the germline J gene. The J gene is TRBJ1-1, the V gene TRBV20-1; TRBD1 matches at 8 bases. The germline V gene has CDR1 DFQATT and CDR2 SNEGSKA (reference sequence). The CDR3 totals 16 residues. CDR3 in amino acids: CSAREGSDRANTDAFF. CDR3 bases read: TGCAGTGCTAGGGAGGGTTCGGACAGGGCTAACACTGAC.